Here is one TCR beta chain with its context. Its antigen is not yet known. A much larger clone differs by one base, so this may be a read error. Via the germline V gene (reference sequence), CDR1 is DFQATT and CDR2 SNEGSKA. Including the terminal cysteine and phenylalanine, the CDR3 comprises 14 residues. Just CDR3 DNA is preserved here, 42 bases in frame from base 1. The source of the sample is a study of identical twins (dated by TCRdb to the mid-2010s). Regarding the complete study: To test whether fetal clonotypes persist, the study used deep sequencing on TCR alpha and beta repertoires from monozygotic twins, unrelated adults of various ages, and cord blood. Replicate twin experiments were performed at different times using different library preparation protocols to rule out contamination.

Only healthy Caucasian donors were included. The study also sequenced three unrelated non-twin adults: a male aged 18 to 29, a male aged 50 to 60 and a female aged 50 to 60. Using Miltenyi CD45RO+ enrichment and human naive T-cell isolation kits, memory (CD45RO+) and naive T cells were isolated from PBMC. The library relied on 5' RACE. The reads were generated on an Illumina HiSeq 2000. A universal primer binding site was added through template switching, and the final cDNA carried a unique molecular identifier so that TCR cDNA molecules could be counted accurately. Specific primers in the conserved constant-segment region were used to synthesize first-strand cDNA for the TCR alpha and beta chains. To control for contamination, every cDNA library carried two barcodes: a SMART-Mk sample barcode plus Illumina barcodes. TruSeq adapter sequences and Illumina sample barcodes were added in two successive PCR steps. Sequencing of the TCR alpha and beta cDNA libraries was done on the Illumina HiSeq platform using custom primers. As for the original processing: Raw reads were processed with MiGEC to extract unique molecular identifiers, and MiXCR was used to determine CDR3 positions. For each individual, recombination models were inferred using an EM algorithm with the repgenHMM and IGoR tools. The analysis of shared clonotypes was done with the tcR package in R, with sharing normalized by the product of cloneset sizes. Out-of-frame nonproductive sequences were analyzed to study raw recombination free of thymic and clonal selection effects. Using fastp at Q25 and MiXCR, TCRdb reprocessed the public reads and kept productive beta chains. Rows merge per CDR3 protein into single entries with the most common DNA and genes. TCRdb's processing, not the study's, gives the V and J calls here. For this sample there are hundreds of thousands of distinct CDR3 sequences; 5.5% to 6.5% appear just once. The ten largest clones represent under 2% of the sample.

Overall study results and their limits: Compared with coincidental sharing between unrelated individuals, an excess of low generation-probability sequences was observed among out-of-frame TCR alpha sequences shared between twins. Because the same donors could not be followed over many years, the conclusions relied on cross-sectional statistical analysis. Fewer insertions were carried by abundant cord blood beta clonotypes, a similar but weaker trend appeared in young adult naive repertoires, and no such trend appeared in memory repertoires. Zero-insertion analyses could be partly confounded by invariant T cells such as MAIT and iNKT, although diverse VJ usage argued against such confounding for most clonotypes. In monozygotic twins, recombination models systematically underestimated out-of-frame TCR alpha sharing, but the models matched the sharing seen between unrelated individuals. A weaker excess of twin sharing was found in beta out-of-frame sequences because the signal-to-noise ratio was lowered by fewer shared sequences.

The sequence was collected from a man between 18 and 35 years old in good health. What was sequenced was naive T cells sorted from blood. The cell subset or site tag for this specimen amounts to: cells isolated with a human naive T-cell isolation kit. This chain is built from TRBV20-1 and TRBJ2-1; a weak D assignment points to TRBD2 (5 bases agree). The CDR3 protein sequence reads: CSALKTGGIGEQLF. The nucleotides are TGCAGTGCTCTGAAGACTGGAGGCATCGGTGAGCAGCTCTTC.